The rows below give T cell receptor beta chains drawn from one sample of a study of blood T cell repertoires in COVID-19. The method was immunoSEQ multiplex PCR; TCRdb's version includes in-frame clones alone and lacks a portion of them. Of around 160,000 clones detected, approximately 80% appear once; the ten largest clones hold around 6.1%. Material for sequencing was PBMCs or T cells enriched from blood (not recorded which). These receptors were obtained from a man between 35 and 55 years old who had recovered from COVID-19. CDR3s include the opening cysteine and the closing phenylalanine or tryptophan. The D gene is left open where the match is weak. Clone sizes are given selectively: once, few, many, or a class where the clone is expanded.

v_gene: TRBV5-1
j_gene: TRBJ2-1
abundance: once
d_gene: NA
CDR3aa: CASRVSSTNEQFF
CDR3nt: TGCGCCAGCAGGGTATCGAGTACCAATGAGCAGTTCTTC

v_gene: TRBV18
j_gene: TRBJ2-3
abundance: NA
d_gene: TRBD2
CDR3aa: CASAGLALRTDTQYF
CDR3nt: TGTGCCAGCGCGGGACTAGCGTTACGCACAGATACGCAGTATTTT

v_gene: TRBV7-3
j_gene: TRBJ1-1
abundance: NA
d_gene: TRBD1
CDR3aa: CASSLRTGLSGTEAFF
CDR3nt: TGTGCCAGCAGCTTAAGGACAGGTCTGAGTGGCACTGAAGCTTTCTTT

v_gene: TRBV9
j_gene: TRBJ1-3
abundance: NA
d_gene: NA
CDR3aa: CASSVEITGNTIYF
CDR3nt: TGTGCCAGCAGCGTAGAAATAACTGGAAACACCATATATTTT

v_gene: TRBV30
j_gene: TRBJ1-2
abundance: NA
d_gene: NA
CDR3aa: CAWSNTALYTF
CDR3nt: TGTGCCTGGAGTAACACAGCCCTCTACACCTTC

v_gene: TRBV5-6
j_gene: TRBJ2-3
abundance: few
d_gene: TRBD1
CDR3aa: CASSLWDRGTDTQYF
CDR3nt: TGTGCCAGCAGCCTGTGGGACAGAGGCACAGATACGCAGTATTTT

v_gene: TRBV27
j_gene: TRBJ2-3
abundance: NA
d_gene: TRBD1
CDR3aa: CASSYWDSHSTQYF
CDR3nt: TGTGCCAGCAGTTACTGGGACAGCCACTCTACGCAGTATTTT

v_gene: TRBV14
j_gene: TRBJ1-2
abundance: NA
d_gene: TRBD1
CDR3aa: CASSQEGTGGDGYTF
CDR3nt: TGTGCCAGCAGCCAAGAGGGGACAGGGGGAGATGGCTACACCTTC

v_gene: TRBV11-2
j_gene: TRBJ1-6
abundance: NA
d_gene: NA
CDR3aa: CASSLDGVGGPSPLHF
CDR3nt: TGTGCCAGCAGCTTAGATGGTGTAGGGGGTCCTTCACCCCTCCACTTT

v_gene: TRBV6-5
j_gene: TRBJ1-1
abundance: NA
d_gene: TRBD1
CDR3aa: CASQGEGRTGRAFF
CDR3nt: TGTGCCAGCCAGGGGGAAGGCAGGACAGGGCGAGCTTTCTTT

v_gene: TRBV9
j_gene: TRBJ1-2
abundance: few
d_gene: NA
CDR3aa: CASSVGGDYGYTF
CDR3nt: TGTGCCAGCAGCGTAGGGGGGGACTATGGCTACACCTTC

v_gene: TRBV4-1
j_gene: TRBJ1-2
abundance: NA
d_gene: NA
CDR3aa: CASSQPPGGDGYTF
CDR3nt: TGCGCCAGCAGCCAGCCCCCAGGAGGAGATGGCTACACCTTC

v_gene: TRBV19
j_gene: TRBJ2-3
abundance: NA
d_gene: TRBD2
CDR3aa: CASSHGLAGIATDTQYF
CDR3nt: TGTGCCAGTAGTCATGGGCTAGCGGGGATCGCCACAGATACGCAGTATTTT

v_gene: TRBV6-5
j_gene: TRBJ1-1
abundance: NA
d_gene: NA
CDR3aa: CASSYSGGDTEAFF
CDR3nt: TGTGCCAGCAGTTACAGTGGGGGGGACACTGAAGCTTTCTTT

v_gene: TRBV4-2
j_gene: TRBJ1-1
abundance: many
d_gene: NA
CDR3aa: CASSQAFGQSEAFF
CDR3nt: TGTGCCAGCAGCCAGGCTTTCGGACAGAGTGAAGCTTTCTTT

v_gene: TRBV4-1
j_gene: TRBJ2-3
abundance: NA
d_gene: NA
CDR3aa: CASSQGIAAGKDTQYF
CDR3nt: TGCGCCAGCAGCCAAGGAATAGCCGCGGGCAAAGATACGCAGTATTTT

v_gene: TRBV5-1
j_gene: TRBJ2-1
abundance: NA
d_gene: NA
CDR3aa: CASSLIPAGNYNEQFF
CDR3nt: TGCGCCAGCAGCTTGATTCCTGCAGGGAACTACAATGAGCAGTTCTTC

v_gene: TRBV2
j_gene: TRBJ1-2
abundance: few
d_gene: NA
CDR3aa: CASSDKGYGYTF
CDR3nt: TGTGCCAGCAGTGACAAGGGGTATGGCTACACCTTC

v_gene: TRBV12-3/TRBV12-4
j_gene: TRBJ1-6
abundance: NA
d_gene: NA
CDR3aa: CASSLNGGSPLHF
CDR3nt: TGTGCCAGCAGTTTAAACGGGGGTTCACCCCTCCACTTT

v_gene: TRBV7-3
j_gene: TRBJ2-5
abundance: NA
d_gene: TRBD2
CDR3aa: CASSLTGSGAVETQYF
CDR3nt: TGTGCCAGCAGCTTAACGGGCAGCGGGGCGGTTGAGACCCAGTACTTC

v_gene: TRBV10-2
j_gene: TRBJ2-3
abundance: NA
d_gene: TRBD2
CDR3aa: CASTLAGTTDTQYF
CDR3nt: TGCGCCAGCACCCTAGCGGGTACAACAGATACGCAGTATTTT

v_gene: TRBV2
j_gene: TRBJ1-6
abundance: NA
d_gene: TRBD1
CDR3aa: CASSDRQGANSPLHF
CDR3nt: TGTGCCAGCAGTGATCGACAGGGGGCCAATTCACCCCTCCACTTT

v_gene: TRBV23-1
j_gene: TRBJ1-2
abundance: NA
d_gene: NA
CDR3aa: CASSQWTETYYGYTF
CDR3nt: TGCGCCAGCAGTCAGTGGACAGAGACCTACTATGGCTACACCTTC

v_gene: TRBV5-8
j_gene: TRBJ2-5
abundance: NA
d_gene: NA
CDR3aa: CASSLGEGLGTQYF
CDR3nt: TGTGCCAGCAGCTTGGGCGAGGGACTTGGGACCCAGTACTTC

v_gene: TRBV3-1/TRBV3-2
j_gene: TRBJ2-7
abundance: once
d_gene: TRBD1
CDR3aa: CASSRTGGNEQYF
CDR3nt: TGTGCCAGCAGCCGGACAGGGGGTAACGAGCAGTACTTC

v_gene: TRBV29-1
j_gene: TRBJ2-5
abundance: NA
d_gene: NA
CDR3aa: CSVEEVNLGETQYF
CDR3nt: TGCAGCGTTGAGGAGGTTAATCTGGGGGAGACCCAGTACTTC

v_gene: TRBV29-1
j_gene: TRBJ1-1
abundance: NA
d_gene: NA
CDR3aa: CSVEDRAEAFF
CDR3nt: TGCAGCGTTGAAGATCGGGCTGAAGCTTTCTTT

v_gene: TRBV9
j_gene: TRBJ1-3
abundance: NA
d_gene: NA
CDR3aa: CASSGAGGGTDTIYF
CDR3nt: TGTGCCAGCAGCGGCGCGGGGGGCGGTACGGACACCATATATTTT

v_gene: TRBV5-4
j_gene: TRBJ1-2
abundance: NA
d_gene: NA
CDR3aa: CASSLVGKIIYTF
CDR3nt: TGTGCCAGCAGCTTGGTTGGCAAAATCATCTACACCTTC

v_gene: TRBV9
j_gene: TRBJ2-1
abundance: NA
d_gene: NA
CDR3aa: CARSVWGGAFDEQFF
CDR3nt: TGTGCCCGCAGCGTCTGGGGGGGGGCCTTCGACGAGCAGTTCTTC

v_gene: TRBV15
j_gene: TRBJ1-5
abundance: NA
d_gene: TRBD1
CDR3aa: CATSFGQGDAQPQHF
CDR3nt: TGTGCCACCAGCTTCGGACAGGGTGACGCTCAGCCCCAGCATTTT

v_gene: TRBV7-3
j_gene: TRBJ2-3
abundance: NA
d_gene: TRBD2
CDR3aa: CASSSGGSSTDTQYF
CDR3nt: TGTGCCAGCAGCTCGGGGGGATCGAGCACAGATACGCAGTATTTT

v_gene: TRBV18
j_gene: TRBJ2-2
abundance: NA
d_gene: NA
CDR3aa: CASSIGSAKNTGELFF
CDR3nt: TGTGCCAGCTCCATCGGGTCCGCGAAGAACACCGGGGAGCTGTTTTTT